The clone carrying this TCR beta chain was observed at least ten times. Its antigen is undetermined. This entry comes from a study of CD8 T cells in ankylosing spondylitis. Study outcomes and limitations: It was reported that disease-linked clones were significantly enriched in matched ankylosing spondylitis synovial fluid. With a CD8+ phenotype, disease-linked clones were relatively rare in peripheral blood. The study identified a TCR beta motif of under 10 highly homologous variants that appeared characteristic of ankylosing spondylitis blood.

TCRdb independently ran MiXCR on the 5' RACE reads; one entry per CDR3 protein. The table includes about 340,000 distinct CDR3 sequences, 7.5% to 9% detected once. Germline-derived CDR1 and CDR2 are SNHLY and FYNNEI. This CDR3 contains 15 residues. V was shortened by 3 bases and J by 4 bases, with 13 bases between the two germline ends. The sample comprised blood, either unsorted or a sorted T cell fraction (not recorded which). The rearrangement joins TRBV2 to TRBJ2-1, with D possibly TRBD2 on 6 matching bases. This sequence was found in a male donor with ankylosing spondylitis. CDR3 nucleotide sequence: TGTGCCAGCAGTGAGGGCTGGAGGGAGTACAATGAGCAGTTCTTC. It yields the protein CASSEGWREYNEQFF. Drawing the rest from reference TRBV2 and TRBJ2-1, the complete variable domain is EPEVTQTPSHQVTQMGQEVILRCVPISNHLYFYWYRQILGQKVEFLVSFYNNEISEKSEIFDDQFSVERPDGSNFTLKIRSTKLEDSAMYFCASSEGWREYNEQFFGPGTRLTVL.